Below, 30 T cell receptor beta chains from the same sample are listed, as sequenced in a study of blood T cell repertoires in COVID-19. Data came from immunoSEQ multiplex PCR; TCRdb stores just in-frame clones and leaves some out. Of under 200,000 clones in the sample, roughly 80% were seen once. The sequenced sample consisted of PBMCs or T cells enriched from blood (not recorded which). The source of these receptors is a man aged 50-60 years who had recovered from COVID-19.

This chain uses TRBV30 with TRBJ1-6; a possible D gene is TRBD1 (5 bases). The V gene's germline CDR1 is GTSNPN and CDR2 SVGIG (reference sequence). CDR3 length equals 14 residues. V gave up 8 bases and J gave up 4 bases, with 15 bases separating them. Written as DNA, the CDR3 is TGTGCCGGTACAGGTGACGTTTATAATTCACCCCTCCACTTT. This codes for CAGTGDVYNSPLHF.

The chain employs TRBV12-5 and TRBJ2-7; maybe TRBD1 (6 bases). Trimming pared 5 bases from V and 6 bases from J, leaving 14 bases between. CDR1 is LGHNT and CDR2 is FRNRAP in the germline V gene. The CDR3 is 13 amino acids. The CDR3 reads CASGASTGSEQYF. The DNA for the CDR3 is TGTGCTAGTGGTGCTTCGACAGGAAGCGAGCAGTACTTC.

This chain uses TRBV7-2 with TRBJ1-6; no clear D gene. This CDR3 comprises 14 residues. Trimming stripped 5 bases from V and 7 bases from J, with 12 bases between. Looked up from germline, CDR1 is SGHTA and CDR2 is FQGNSA. The CDR3 nucleotides read TGTGCCAGCAGCCCGGCAGGCAGAAATTCACCCCTCCACTTT. It yields the protein CASSPAGRNSPLHF.

This clone was found a few times. The chain uses TRBV29-1 and TRBJ2-7, with TRBD1 identical over 9 bases. The CDR3 sequence is 12 residues long. The ends lost 6 bases at V and 9 bases at J; junction bases unmatched: 9. Germline-derived CDR1 and CDR2 are SQVTM and ANQGSEA. The CDR3 nucleotides read TGCAGCGTACAGGGGGCTTCTCCAGGGCAGTACTTC. It specifies CSVQGASPGQYF.

This clone was found once. The rearrangement links TRBV5-1 to TRBJ2-3; the D is unclear. Looked up from germline, CDR1 is SGHRS and CDR2 is YFSETQ. V was clipped by 0 bases and J by 0 bases, with 8 bases between them. The CDR3 contains 15 residues. Here the CDR3 DNA reads TGCGCCAGCAGCTTGGATCTGACTAGCACAGATACGCAGTATTTT. Protein: CASSLDLTSTDTQYF.

The rearrangement joins TRBV19 to TRBJ1-4, with 7 bases fitting TRBD1. This CDR3 comprises 15 residues. Trimming at V came to 3 bases and at J to 3 bases, leaving 4 bases not matched to a gene. The V gene's germline CDR1 is LNHDA and CDR2 SQIVND (reference sequence). CDR3 DNA sequence: TGTGCCAGTAGTATGGGGGACAGTCCTAATGAAAAACTGTTTTTT. Its protein is CASSMGDSPNEKLFF.

This rearrangement joins TRBV3-1 (or the pseudogene TRBV3-2) to TRBJ1-1; perhaps TRBD1 as D (6 bases). There are 15 residues in the CDR3. Germline V gene lookup returns CDR1 LGHDT and CDR2 YNNKEL (reference sequence). Trimming took 3 bases from V and 0 from J, leaving 11 bases between them. The CDR3 coding sequence is TGTGCCAGCAGCCACGCAGGGGTCGTGAACACTGAAGCTTTCTTT. As protein: CASSHAGVVNTEAFF.

The sample holds one count of this clone. The V gene is TRBV7-3, the J gene TRBJ2-1; TRBD2 agrees at 11 bases. The germline gives CDR1 SGHTA, CDR2 FQGTGA. The CDR3 spans 15 residues. The trim removed 2 bases at V and 9 bases at J, leaving 6 bases unmatched. Written as DNA, the CDR3 is TGTGCCAGCAGCTTACTTAGCGGGAGGGCCGGTGAGCAGTTCTTC. As protein: CASSLLSGRAGEQFF.

This chain joins TRBV7-8 and TRBJ1-6; no clear D. The V and J ends lost 1 base and 10 bases respectively, with 11 bases between them. This CDR3 is built from 14 residues. Germline CDR1 reads SGHVS; CDR2 reads FQNEAQ. The CDR3 bases are TGTGCCAGCAGCTTAGGCGGGATGCGATCACCCCTCCACTTT. This codes for CASSLGGMRSPLHF.

A remark on this clone: Germline and junction disagree at one end, which may indicate a read error. The gene calls are TRBV28 and TRBJ2-3; possibly TRBD1 for D (5 bases). The CDR3 is 14 amino acids. From germline, CDR1 is MDHEN and CDR2 SYDVKM. The CDR3: CASRLGRPTDSQYF. The CDR3 DNA reads TGTGCCAGCAGGCTGGGGCGGCCCACAGATTCGCAGTATTTT.

This CDR3 reads CATSRVRSMAGNTIYF. Written as DNA, the CDR3 is TGTGCCACCAGCAGAGTCAGGTCCATGGCTGGAAACACCATATATTTT. The chain carries TRBV15 and TRBJ1-3; no clear D gene. The CDR3 has 16 residues. Deletions cut 1 base from V and 2 bases from J, with 12 bases between. Germline CDR1 is LNHNV and CDR2 is YYDKDF (reference sequence).

The rearrangement uses TRBV27 and TRBJ2-5; 8 nucleotides line up with TRBD2. This CDR3 has 14 amino acids. Trimming cost V 5 bases and J 3 bases; bases outside gene matches: 5. CDR1 and CDR2 from the germline V gene are MNHEY and SMNVEV (reference sequence). CDR3 nucleotide sequence: TGTGCCAGCAGTCGCGGGAGGCCTGAAGAGACCCAGTACTTC. Translated, it gives CASSRGRPEETQYF.

This rearrangement joins TRBV5-8 to TRBJ2-5, with D unclear. Trimming pared 4 bases from V and 4 bases from J, leaving 17 bases between. Germline CDR1 reads SGHTS; CDR2 reads YDEGEE. This CDR3 spans 15 amino acids. The CDR3, as DNA: TGTGCCAGCAGCGCATCCCTCCCTGCGCTAGAGACCCAGTACTTC. Encoded protein: CASSASLPALETQYF. Supplemented by reference TRBV5-8 and TRBJ2-5, the full variable domain reads EAGVTQSPTHLIKTRGQQATLRCSPISGHTSVYWYQQALGLGLQFLLWYDEGEERNRGNFPPRFSGRQFPNYSSELNVNALELEDSALYLCASSASLPALETQYFGPGTRLLVL.

The V call is TRBV28, the J call TRBJ1-3; 8 bases match TRBD1. CDR3 length: 16 amino acids. Germline V CDR1 and CDR2: MDHEN, SYDVKM. Trimming at V came to 4 bases and at J to 4 bases, leaving 9 bases not matched to a gene. The chain's CDR3 is CASSSVGTGRGNTIYF. Written as DNA, the CDR3 is TGTGCCAGCAGTTCAGTTGGGACAGGACGGGGAAACACCATATATTTT.

The genes are TRBV3-1 (or the pseudogene TRBV3-2) and TRBJ1-1; D perhaps matches TRBD1 (5 bases). CDR3 length: 14 residues. Per the germline V gene, CDR1 is LGHDT and CDR2 is YNNKEL (reference sequence). V lost 1 base, J lost 4 bases, and 10 bases lay in between. The CDR3: CASSQGQRVTEAFF. The CDR3 nucleotides read TGTGCCAGCAGCCAAGGACAGCGAGTCACTGAAGCTTTCTTT.

J is TRBJ2-2 and V is TRBV20-1; D possibly corresponds to TRBD1 (6 bases). V was clipped by 3 bases and J by 1 base, with 9 bases between them. This CDR3 spans 14 amino acids. Germline V CDR1 and CDR2: DFQATT, SNEGSKA (reference sequence). The CDR3 region has the DNA TGCAGTGCTAGTGTAGGGGGGAACACCGGGGAGCTGTTTTTT. Amino acids: CSASVGGNTGELFF.

The chain combines TRBV7-3 with TRBJ2-1, with 12 bases matching TRBD1. Germline-derived CDR1 and CDR2 are SGHTA and FQGTGA. CDR3 length: 15 residues. V lost 4 bases, J lost 11 bases, and 9 bases stayed unmatched. The CDR3 DNA sequence: TGTGCCAGCAGCTCCCTGGGACAGGGGGCGCTTAAGCAGTTCTTC. Its protein product is CASSSLGQGALKQFF.

This chain connects TRBV19 to TRBJ2-2; 9 bases match TRBD1. The germline V gene has CDR1 LNHDA and CDR2 SQIVND (reference sequence). V was pared by 10 bases and J by 3 bases, with 9 bases of the junction left unmatched. CDR3 length equals 15 residues. CDR3 sequence reads: CATHTGGADTGELFF. Here the CDR3 DNA reads TGTGCCACACATACAGGGGGCGCGGACACCGGGGAGCTGTTTTTT.

The rearrangement joins TRBV2 to TRBJ2-3; 7 nucleotides line up with TRBD2. Trimming removed 8 bases from V and 4 bases from J; junction bases left unmatched: 9. This CDR3 spans 14 amino acids. CDR1 SNHLY and CDR2 FYNNEI come from the germline V gene. The CDR3 DNA follows: TGTGCCAGCCGTCGGGACTACACCTCAGATACGCAGTATTTT. Residues: CASRRDYTSDTQYF.

The chain employs TRBV5-5 and TRBJ1-3, with D possibly matching TRBD1 (6 bases). Germline loops: CDR1 SGHKS, CDR2 YYEKEE (reference sequence). Trimming took 4 bases from V and 3 from J, leaving 20 bases between them. This CDR3 has 17 residues. The CDR3 region has the DNA TGTGCCAGCAGCCCTACGTTGGGGGGGGCGTTTGGAAACACCATATATTTT. Translation gives CASSPTLGGAFGNTIYF.

The V gene is TRBV20-1, the J gene TRBJ1-2, with D possibly being TRBD1 (6 bases). Trimming removed 6 bases from V and 6 bases from J, with 11 bases in between. CDR1 DFQATT and CDR2 SNEGSKA come from the germline V gene (reference sequence). This CDR3 is built from 11 residues. CDR3 region: CSAPTGNGYTF. The CDR3 bases are TGCAGTGCCCCGACAGGAAATGGCTACACCTTC.

This chain uses TRBV18 with TRBJ2-7; the match to TRBD1 covers 8 bases. Germline V gene data show CDR1 as KGHSH and CDR2 as LQKENI. The length of the CDR3 is 14 residues. V lost 3 bases and J lost 2; bases outside the gene matches: 3. The chain's CDR3 is CASSPTDRAYEQYF. CDR3 coding DNA: TGTGCCAGCTCACCTACGGACAGGGCCTACGAGCAGTACTTC. Complete variable domain (other parts from reference TRBV18 and TRBJ2-7): NAGVMQNPRHLVRRRGQEARLRCSPMKGHSHVYWYRQLPEEGLKFMVYLQKENIIDESGMPKERFSAEFPKEGPSILRIQQVVRGDSAAYFCASSPTDRAYEQYFGPGTRLTVT.

The CDR3 nucleotides are TGTGCCAGCTTTTGGGGGGGGAATTCACCCCTCCACTTT. This translates into CASFWGGNSPLHF. The chain carries TRBV2 and TRBJ1-6; D is perhaps TRBD1 (5 bases). V lost 8 bases, J lost 7 bases, and 12 bases lay in between. Germline loops: CDR1 SNHLY, CDR2 FYNNEI. The CDR3 is 13 residues long.

V is TRBV19 and J is TRBJ1-6, with 7 bases fitting TRBD1. The CDR3 is 14 amino acids. Germline CDR1 LNHDA, CDR2 SQIVND (reference sequence). The J segment lost 8 bases and the V segment lost 7 bases, leaving 8 bases of the junction unmatched. The CDR3, as DNA: TGTGCCAGTAAAACAGGGGAAAGATATTCACCCCTCCACTTT. It codes for CASKTGERYSPLHF. The full variable domain, rest sourced from reference TRBV19 and TRBJ1-6, is DGGITQSPKYLFRKEGQNVTLSCEQNLNHDAMYWYRQDPGQGLRLIYYSQIVNDFQKGDIAEGYSVSREKKESFPLTVTSAQKNPTAFYLCASKTGERYSPLHFGNGTRLTVT.

The chain combines TRBV30 with TRBJ1-6; the match to TRBD1 covers 7 bases. Trimming removed 2 bases from V and 7 bases from J; junction bases left unmatched: 5. This CDR3 region has 14 residues. From germline, CDR1 is GTSNPN and CDR2 SVGIG (reference sequence). CDR3 DNA: TGTGCCTGGAGTTCAGGGGGACTCAATTCACCCCTCCACTTT. This encodes CAWSSGGLNSPLHF.

V usage is TRBV9 and J usage is TRBJ1-1; D uncertain. The germline V gene has CDR1 SGDLS and CDR2 YYNGEE. V was clipped by 4 bases and J by 0 bases, with 10 bases between them. The CDR3 spans 14 residues. The CDR3 bases are TGTGCCAGCAGCCCAGATACCATGAACACTGAAGCTTTCTTT. As protein: CASSPDTMNTEAFF. The entire variable domain, with the rest obtained from reference TRBV9 and TRBJ1-1, is as follows: DSGVTQTPKHLITATGQRVTLRCSPRSGDLSVYWYQQSLDQGLQFLIQYYNGEERAKGNILERFSAQQFPDLHSELNLSSLELGDSALYFCASSPDTMNTEAFFGQGTRLTVV.

The V and J genes are TRBV24-1 and TRBJ2-5; D remains ambiguous. The V gene's germline CDR1 is KGHDR and CDR2 SFDVKD. The CDR3 runs to 14 residues. The ends were cut back, 5 bases at V and 2 bases at J, with 11 bases in the middle. The CDR3 reads CATSATAEQETQYF. The CDR3 DNA sequence: TGTGCCACCAGTGCCACAGCAGAACAAGAGACCCAGTACTTC.

The rearrangement uses TRBV28 and TRBJ1-4; possibly TRBD1 for D (5 bases). The germline gives CDR1 MDHEN, CDR2 SYDVKM. This CDR3 is 13 amino acids long. Trimming removed 6 bases from V and 8 bases from J, with 13 bases in between. The CDR3 spells CASREGLGEKLFF. Written as DNA, the CDR3 is TGTGCCAGCAGGGAGGGACTCGGGGAAAAACTGTTTTTT. The full variable domain, rest sourced from reference TRBV28 and TRBJ1-4, is DVKVTQSSRYLVKRTGEKVFLECVQDMDHENMFWYRQDPGLGLRLIYFSYDVKMKEKGDIPEGYSVSREKKERFSLILESASTNQTSMYLCASREGLGEKLFFGSGTQLSVL.

The chain couples TRBV5-1 to TRBJ2-2; D may be TRBD1 (6 bases). The V and J ends lost 3 bases and 6 bases respectively, with 9 bases between them. The germline CDR1 and CDR2 sequences are SGHRS and YFSETQ. CDR3 length equals 13 residues. CDR3 nucleotide sequence: TGCGCCAGCAGCTCGACAGGTCCCGGGGAGCTGTTTTTT. Its protein is CASSSTGPGELFF.

This chain connects TRBV4-1 to TRBJ2-5; 10 positions agree with TRBD2. This CDR3 spans 15 amino acids. The V segment lost 3 bases and the J segment 5 bases; nucleotides outside the gene matches: 6. The germline V gene encodes CDR1 MGHRA and CDR2 YSYEKL. The CDR3 nucleotides are TGCGCCAGCAGCCATGGGACTAGCGAGCGGGAGACCCAGTACTTC. Amino acid sequence: CASSHGTSERETQYF.